This T cell receptor beta chain was sequenced for a study of T cell repertoires in cytomegalovirus infection (dated by TCRdb to between 2018 and 2020). Study-wide context: The peptide stimulations were aimed at well-studied HLA-B-restricted epitopes as well as recently identified HLA-C-restricted CMV epitopes, whose presentation resists viral immunomodulation. Because public TCR beta signatures pointed to carriage of CMV infection together with the matching HLA type, the HLA type of each donor mattered for the analysis.

Taken with the paper, the label for treatment or condition translates to: in vitro stimulation with specific CMV peptide epitopes to enrich CMV-specific T cells. Measured from the cysteine to the phenylalanine, the CDR3 is 16 residues long. Only the CDR3 DNA is retained, 48 bases long and in frame from the first base. Taken from the germline V gene (reference sequence), the CDR1 and CDR2 loops are SGHAT and FQDESV. V is cut by 2 bases and J by 0 bases, and the space between the germline ends is 11 bases. TCRdb records Illumina HiSeq 1500 as the sequencer. The raw public reads went through TCRdb reprocessing: fastp at Q25, MiXCR clone calling, in-frame beta chains kept. Here each entry gathers all rows of one CDR3 protein and keeps the most common genes and DNA. The sample table shows about 160,000 distinct CDR3 sequences, and about 22% are seen once. 20% to 30% of the sample is taken by the ten largest.

In regard to this clonotype: Its antigen is unknown. Qualities for individual bases were not recorded, and no much larger clone is one base off.

Overall study outcomes, separate from this receptor: The ex vivo response was dominated by HLA-C-restricted CMV-specific TCR beta clonotypes, and the single most frequent clonotype in two of eight donors was supplied by these HLA-C-restricted clonotypes. In both this cohort and an independent cohort of 350 to 400 donors, the cumulative frequency of public TCR beta family members distinguished carriers of CMV infection plus the relevant HLA type.

Sample: CD8+ T cells from cultured PBMCs, taken from culture after CMV antigen stimulation. The sequence came from a human donor in good health (CMV status not recorded). Some clones in this sample may be carry-over from other donors' samples. The V gene is TRBV11-1 and the J gene is TRBJ2-1; confidence is insufficient to name the D gene. The DNA is TGTGCCAGCAGCTTAAATTTTAACCGCTCCTACAATGAGCAGTTCTTC. Translated, this gives CASSLNFNRSYNEQFF.